One and the same sample provided the 9 T cell receptor beta chains below, sequenced in a study of beta chain features in type 1 diabetes. General observations from the study: The study found moderately but significantly shorter TCRB CDR3s in all four CD4+ subsets of Type 1 diabetes patients.

What was sequenced were expressed TCRB transcripts, since all of the isolated RNA had been reverse transcribed. The assay was immunoSEQ multiplex PCR, and TCRdb's table has in-frame clones only and misses some. The sample yields hundreds of thousands of clones, approximately 10% seen once. Antigen specificity for these receptors is unknown. Specimen: naive CD4+ T cells from blood. These receptors were collected from a young man with type 1 diabetes.

The chain combines TRBV7-2 with TRBJ2-7; D not resolved. In germline, CDR1 is SGHTA, CDR2 FQGNSA. There are 14 residues in the CDR3. Between the trimmed V and J ends, which lost 5 bases and 1 base, there was a span of 12 bases. CDR3 coding DNA: TGTGCCAGCAGCCCACCCTGGGCGTCCTACGAGCAGTACTTC. It yields the protein CASSPPWASYEQYF.

This clone was counted only a few times. J is TRBJ2-1 and V is TRBV7-2, with a weak D call TRBD2 (6 bases). V was shortened by 8 bases and J by 9 bases, with 11 bases between the two germline ends. The V gene's germline CDR1 is SGHTA and CDR2 FQGNSA. This CDR3 is built from 11 residues. The CDR3 reads CASGRRGEQFF. In nucleotides, the CDR3 is TGTGCCAGCGGAAGGAGGGGTGAGCAGTTCTTC.

V gene TRBV9 combines with J gene TRBJ2-7; maybe TRBD2 (6 bases). CDR1 SGDLS and CDR2 YYNGEE come from the germline V gene. Trimming cost V 1 base and J 3 bases, with 17 bases left between them. The CDR3 consists of 16 residues. In nucleotides, the CDR3 is TGTGCCAGCAGCGTATCCCCGGGAGTTGGCGGCTACGAGCAGTACTTC. Amino acid sequence: CASSVSPGVGGYEQYF.

This clone was found a few times. This chain's CDR3 is CASSLVAGVDYGYTF. The CDR3 bases are TGCGCCAGCAGCTTGGTGGCAGGGGTCGACTATGGCTACACCTTC. The genes are TRBV5-1 and TRBJ1-2, with D tentatively TRBD1 (6 bases). V was trimmed by 0 bases and J by 3 bases, leaving 12 bases between them. Germline V CDR1 and CDR2: SGHRS, YFSETQ. The CDR3 sequence is 15 residues long. Using reference TRBV5-1 and TRBJ1-2 for the parts outside the CDR3, the full variable domain is KAGVTQTPRYLIKTRGQQVTLSCSPISGHRSVSWYQQTPGQGLQFLFEYFSETQRNKGNFPGRFSGRQFSNSRSEMNVSTLELGDSALYLCASSLVAGVDYGYTFGSGTRLTVV.

This clone has only a few counts. The genes are TRBV9 and TRBJ2-3; possible D gene TRBD2, 5 bases. Germline V gene sequence: CDR1 SGDLS, CDR2 YYNGEE. The CDR3 is 15 amino acids. Trimming pared 1 base from V and 8 bases from J, leaving 17 bases between. The CDR3 reads CASSVTGERAGTQYF. The CDR3 coding sequence is TGTGCCAGCAGCGTAACCGGGGAGCGCGCGGGTACGCAGTATTTT.

This clone was seen only a few times. J is TRBJ1-6 and V is TRBV7-2; 8 nucleotides agree with TRBD1. The CDR3 extends over 12 amino acids. V shed 5 bases and J 14 bases; nucleotides not matched to a gene: 5. Per the germline V gene, CDR1 is SGHTA and CDR2 is FQGNSA. The DNA of the CDR3 is TGTGCCAGCAGCATAGGACAGGGAACCCTCCACTTT. It encodes CASSIGQGTLHF.

This chain joins TRBV18 and TRBJ2-6, with D possibly TRBD1 on 6 matching bases. The V gene's germline CDR1 is KGHSH and CDR2 LQKENI. Trimming took off 4 bases at V and 4 bases at J, with 17 bases between the two ends. This CDR3 has 17 amino acids. CDR3 sequence (DNA): TGTGCCAGCTCACAGGACAGCTTGGAGTGGGGGGCCAACGTCCTGACTTTC. Amino acids: CASSQDSLEWGANVLTF.

This clone was picked up a small number of times. The chain joins TRBV4-3 to TRBJ2-5, with D unclear. There are 13 residues in the CDR3. CDR1 and CDR2 (germline): LGHNA, YSLEER. Trimming took off 2 bases at V and 3 bases at J, with 7 bases between the two ends. The CDR3 nucleotides read TGCGCCAGCAGCCAACAACATGAAGAGACCCAGTACTTC. Protein: CASSQQHEETQYF.

This clone was seen a few times. The J gene is TRBJ2-7, the V gene TRBV9, with 8 bases aligning to TRBD1. The CDR3 covers 14 residues. Trimming at V came to 2 bases and at J to 3 bases, leaving 4 bases not matched to a gene. The germline V gene encodes CDR1 SGDLS and CDR2 YYNGEE. CDR3 nucleotides: TGTGCCAGCAGCGTCAATACAGGGGGCTACGAGCAGTACTTC. As protein: CASSVNTGGYEQYF. The variable domain in full, with the rest retrieved from reference TRBV9 and TRBJ2-7, is DSGVTQTPKHLITATGQRVTLRCSPRSGDLSVYWYQQSLDQGLQFLIQYYNGEERAKGNILERFSAQQFPDLHSELNLSSLELGDSALYFCASSVNTGGYEQYFGPGTRLTVT.